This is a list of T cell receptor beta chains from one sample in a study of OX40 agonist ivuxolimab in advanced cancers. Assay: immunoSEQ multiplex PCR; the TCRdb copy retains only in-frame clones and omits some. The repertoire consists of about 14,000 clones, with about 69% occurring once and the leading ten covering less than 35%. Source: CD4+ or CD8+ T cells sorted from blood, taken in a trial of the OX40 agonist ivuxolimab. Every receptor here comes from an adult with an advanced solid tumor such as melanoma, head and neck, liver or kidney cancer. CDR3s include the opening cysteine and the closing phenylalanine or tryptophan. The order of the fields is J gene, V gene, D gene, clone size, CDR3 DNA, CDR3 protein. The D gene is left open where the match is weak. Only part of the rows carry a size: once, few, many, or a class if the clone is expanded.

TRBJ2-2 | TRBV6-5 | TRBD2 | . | TGTGCCAGCAGTATCCGGGGGGCCGGGGAGCTGTTTTTT | CASSIRGAGELFF
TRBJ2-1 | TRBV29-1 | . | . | TGCAGCGTTGAGAAGAGCGACAATGAGCAGTTCTTC | CSVEKSDNEQFF
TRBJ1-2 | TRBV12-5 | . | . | TGTGCTAGTGGTTTGGTACCCCCGGACGTGAACTATGGCTACACCTTC | CASGLVPPDVNYGYTF
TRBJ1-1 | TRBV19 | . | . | TGTGCCAGTAGTCACAGGGTGAACACTGAAGCTTTCTTT | CASSHRVNTEAFF
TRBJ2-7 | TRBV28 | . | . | TGTGCCAGCAGTCCCCCTAAGGGTATTTACGGTTACGAGCAGTACTTC | CASSPPKGIYGYEQYF
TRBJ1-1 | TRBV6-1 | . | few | TGTGCCAGCAGAATGAACAGTGAGGACACTGAAGCTTTCTTT | CASRMNSEDTEAFF
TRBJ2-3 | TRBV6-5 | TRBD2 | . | TGTGCCAGCAGTCTGATAGCGGGCGGAGATACGCAGTATTTT | CASSLIAGGDTQYF
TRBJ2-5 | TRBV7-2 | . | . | TGTGCCAGCAGCTATAGCGCCCAAGAGACCCAGTACTTC | CASSYSAQETQYF
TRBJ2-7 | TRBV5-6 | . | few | TGTGCCAGCAGCTTGGCCGTCGGGGGGCGCGGGTACGAGCAGTACTTC | CASSLAVGGRGYEQYF
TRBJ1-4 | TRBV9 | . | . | TGTGCCAGCAGCGTAGGACCGAGTAATGAAAAACTGTTTTTT | CASSVGPSNEKLFF
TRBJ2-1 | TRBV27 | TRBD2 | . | TGTGCCAGCAGCCCACGCTCCCTAGCGGGAGTAGCAAATGAGCAGTTCTTC | CASSPRSLAGVANEQFF
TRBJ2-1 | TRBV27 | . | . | TGTGCCAGCAGTGTGGGGGAGCACAATGAGCAGTTCTTC | CASSVGEHNEQFF
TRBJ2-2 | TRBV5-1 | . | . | TGCGCCAGCAGACCTTTGGGGAACACCGGGGAGCTGTTTTTT | CASRPLGNTGELFF
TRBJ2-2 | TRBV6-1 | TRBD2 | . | TGTGCCAGCAGTGGGACTAGCACCGGGGAGCTGTTTTTT | CASSGTSTGELFF
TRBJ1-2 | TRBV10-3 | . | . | TGTGCCATCAGTGAGGGTAACCGAGGCTATGGCTACACCTTC | CAISEGNRGYGYTF
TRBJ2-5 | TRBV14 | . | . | TGTGCCAGCAGCCAATTCGGCCAAGAGACCCAGTACTTC | CASSQFGQETQYF
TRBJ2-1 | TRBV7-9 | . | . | TGTGCCAGCAGCTTAGGGGAGTTGGATGAGCAGTTCTTC | CASSLGELDEQFF
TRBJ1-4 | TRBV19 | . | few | TGTGCCAGTACGCACAGGGCAACTAAGGAAAAACTGTTTTTT | CASTHRATKEKLFF
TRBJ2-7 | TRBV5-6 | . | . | TGTGCCAGCAGCTTGCAGGTATACGAGCAGTACTTC | CASSLQVYEQYF
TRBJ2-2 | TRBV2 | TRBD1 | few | TGTGCCACTTATGACAGGGAGGGGGAGCTGTTTTTT | CATYDREGELFF
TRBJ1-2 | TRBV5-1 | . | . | TGCGCCAGCAGCGACCAGACTGCCTATGGCTACACCTTC | CASSDQTAYGYTF
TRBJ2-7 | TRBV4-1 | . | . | TGCGCCAGCAGCCACCAGGGGGGAGGCGTCGAGCAGTACTTC | CASSHQGGGVEQYF
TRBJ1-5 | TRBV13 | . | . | TGTGCCAGCAGCTTAGGCCTGGAACAAGGGAATCAGCCCCAGCATTTT | CASSLGLEQGNQPQHF
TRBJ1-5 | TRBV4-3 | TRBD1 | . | TGCGCCAGCAGCCAGTCTCGGACAGGGGGACAGCCCCAGCATTTT | CASSQSRTGGQPQHF
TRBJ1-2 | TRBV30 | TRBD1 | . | TGTGCCTGGAAAACCGGGACAGGGAGCTATGGCTACACCTTC | CAWKTGTGSYGYTF
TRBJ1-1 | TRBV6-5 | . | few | TGTGCCAGCAGGACGGGGGACACTGAAGCTTTCTTT | CASRTGDTEAFF
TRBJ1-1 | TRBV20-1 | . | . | TGCAGTGCTCGAGGGGGCACTGAAGCTTTCTTT | CSARGGTEAFF
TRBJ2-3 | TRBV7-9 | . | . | TGTGCCAGCAGCTTCCCCCTCGATCAGGGAGATACGCAGTATTTT | CASSFPLDQGDTQYF
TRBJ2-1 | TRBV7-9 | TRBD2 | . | TGTGCCAGCAGCTCCTCGGGGGGATTTATGGATGAGCAGTTCTTC | CASSSSGGFMDEQFF
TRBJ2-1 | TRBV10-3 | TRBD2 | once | TGTGCCATCAGTGAGTCGAGGGCTAGCGGGAGCCATGAGCAGTTCTTC | CAISESRASGSHEQFF
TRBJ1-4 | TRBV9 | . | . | TGTGCCAGCAGCGTAGACGGGTTGACTAATGAAAAACTGTTTTTT | CASSVDGLTNEKLFF
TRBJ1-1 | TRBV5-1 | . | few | TGCGCCAGCAGCTCTTTCCCAGGGAACACTGAAGCTTTCTTT | CASSSFPGNTEAFF
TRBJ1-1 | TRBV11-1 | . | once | TGTGCCAGCAGCTTCTCCCGGCGGACGAACACTGAAGCTTTCTTT | CASSFSRRTNTEAFF
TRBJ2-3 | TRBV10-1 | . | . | TGCGCCAGCAGTGATCTTAGGGCCGGCACAGATACGCAGTATTTT | CASSDLRAGTDTQYF
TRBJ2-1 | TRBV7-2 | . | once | TGTGCCAGCAGCATCGGGACAACCTACAATGAGCAGTTCTTC | CASSIGTTYNEQFF
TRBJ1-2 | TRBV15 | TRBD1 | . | TGTGCCACCAGCAGGGGGACAGGGTATGGCTACACCTTC | CATSRGTGYGYTF
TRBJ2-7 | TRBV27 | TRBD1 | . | TGTGCCAGCAGTTTAACCGGGGACAGGCACTACGAGCAGTACTTC | CASSLTGDRHYEQYF
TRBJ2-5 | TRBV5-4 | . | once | TGTGCCAGCAGCCCATGGACGGAGGAGACCCAGTACTTC | CASSPWTEETQYF